This record looks at one T cell receptor beta chain sequence and its context. Its specificity is not known. The germline V gene encodes CDR1 MNHEY and CDR2 SVGEGT. The ends were cut back, 6 bases at V and 3 bases at J, with 15 bases in the middle. This CDR3 comprises 15 residues. Researchers amplified the TCR beta CDR3 regions from RNA transcripts. Initially, a first-round RT-PCR of the TCR CDR3 employed the HTBI primer set. MiXCR was run by TCRdb on the multiplex PCR reads, yielding one entry per CDR3 protein. The data hold roughly 560,000 distinct CDR3 sequences, with roughly 14% observed a single time. This specimen comes from a study of T cells in Graves' hyperthyroidism and ophthalmopathy. The overall study: Peripheral blood sampling occurred at initial diagnosis, before any treatment.

Regarding the study as a whole: The model foresaw ophthalmopathy a median around 6.4 months prior to onset.

The chain joins TRBV6-2 or TRBV6-3 to TRBJ1-5; D might be TRBD1 (5 bases). The TCR originated in a woman aged 40 to 55 with Graves' ophthalmopathy. Sequencing was done on a sample of blood. DNA for the CDR3: TGTGCCAGCAGCCCCGGGGCAAATGACAATCAGCCCCAGCATTTT. The encoded protein is CASSPGANDNQPQHF.